This is a list of T cell receptor beta chains from one sample in a study of cytomegalovirus exposure and HLA in healthy donors. Assay: immunoSEQ multiplex PCR; the TCRdb copy retains only in-frame clones and omits some. Counted here are tens of thousands of clones, 75% to 85% occurring once; the ten biggest clones make up 6.5%. Sample: PBMCs. These receptors came from a human donor in good health. The CDR3 runs from the conserved cysteine through the conserved F or W. A D gene is named only where the DNA matches it firmly. Not all rows give a size; the values are once, few, many and, for expanded clones, a class.

clone size: once
J gene: TRBJ2-3
D gene: .
V gene: TRBV6-1
CDR3 DNA: TGTGCCAGCAGTGAAGCCAGGGCCGATGTTCACACAGATACGCAGTATTTT
CDR3 protein: CASSEARADVHTDTQYF

clone size: .
J gene: TRBJ2-3
D gene: .
V gene: TRBV19
CDR3 DNA: TGTGCCAGTACGACTAGTGTCCAGGTTGATACGCAGTATTTT
CDR3 protein: CASTTSVQVDTQYF

clone size: .
J gene: TRBJ1-1
D gene: TRBD1
V gene: TRBV5-4
CDR3 DNA: TGTGCCAGCAGCCCCAGGACAGGGGGGAACACTGAAGCTTTCTTT
CDR3 protein: CASSPRTGGNTEAFF

clone size: .
J gene: TRBJ1-4
D gene: .
V gene: TRBV29-1
CDR3 DNA: TGCAGCGTTCGTGGGGCGGCTGAAAAACTGTTTTTT
CDR3 protein: CSVRGAAEKLFF

clone size: .
J gene: TRBJ1-4
D gene: TRBD1
V gene: TRBV6-1
CDR3 DNA: TGTGCCAGCAGTGAAGAGGTTATGGGACAGAGGGAAAAACTGTTTTTT
CDR3 protein: CASSEEVMGQREKLFF

clone size: few
J gene: TRBJ2-1
D gene: TRBD2
V gene: TRBV6-6
CDR3 DNA: TGTGCCAGCAGTTACGATCTAGCGGGGGGCTGGGAGCAGTTCTTC
CDR3 protein: CASSYDLAGGWEQFF

clone size: .
J gene: TRBJ2-7
D gene: .
V gene: TRBV7-6
CDR3 DNA: TGTGCCAGCAGCTTAGGTCGGACGGGAGACTACGAGCAGTACTTC
CDR3 protein: CASSLGRTGDYEQYF

clone size: .
J gene: TRBJ2-2
D gene: .
V gene: TRBV7-3
CDR3 DNA: TGTGCCAGCAGCTTCTCGGGTGGGACCGGGGAGCTGTTTTTT
CDR3 protein: CASSFSGGTGELFF

clone size: few
J gene: TRBJ2-5
D gene: TRBD1
V gene: TRBV5-1
CDR3 DNA: TGCGCCAGCACCCTGTCACAGGGGGCACGCCAAGAGACCCAGTACTTC
CDR3 protein: CASTLSQGARQETQYF

clone size: .
J gene: TRBJ2-2
D gene: .
V gene: TRBV9
CDR3 DNA: TGTGCCAGCAGCGTAGGGTGGGAGGCGGGGGAGCTGTTTTTT
CDR3 protein: CASSVGWEAGELFF

clone size: .
J gene: TRBJ2-2
D gene: TRBD1
V gene: TRBV19
CDR3 DNA: TGTGCCAGTAGCCTACAGGGGGCCGGCACCGGGGAGCTGTTTTTT
CDR3 protein: CASSLQGAGTGELFF

clone size: .
J gene: TRBJ2-5
D gene: TRBD2
V gene: TRBV4-3
CDR3 DNA: TGCGCCAGCAGCCCGGGACTAGCGGGGGCCGGGGTTCAAGAGACCCAGTACTTC
CDR3 protein: CASSPGLAGAGVQETQYF

clone size: .
J gene: TRBJ2-7
D gene: TRBD1
V gene: TRBV11-2
CDR3 DNA: TGTGCCAGCAGCTTGGCCGGACAGGGAACCTACGAGCAGTACTTC
CDR3 protein: CASSLAGQGTYEQYF

clone size: .
J gene: TRBJ2-1
D gene: .
V gene: TRBV7-8
CDR3 DNA: TGTGCCAGCAGCTTAGCGCGGAAGGGGTATGAGCAGTTCTTC
CDR3 protein: CASSLARKGYEQFF

clone size: .
J gene: TRBJ2-2
D gene: TRBD2
V gene: TRBV27
CDR3 DNA: TGTGCCAGCAGACCCGGACTAGCGGTAGTCACCGGGGAGCTGTTTTTT
CDR3 protein: CASRPGLAVVTGELFF

clone size: .
J gene: TRBJ1-4
D gene: TRBD1
V gene: TRBV28
CDR3 DNA: TGTGCCAGCAGTTTACCAGGACAGGGCACGGCTAATGAAAAACTGTTTTTT
CDR3 protein: CASSLPGQGTANEKLFF

clone size: .
J gene: TRBJ2-5
D gene: .
V gene: TRBV9
CDR3 DNA: TGTGCCAGCAGCCCCGTATCTGAGACCCAGTACTTC
CDR3 protein: CASSPVSETQYF

clone size: few
J gene: TRBJ2-3
D gene: TRBD2
V gene: TRBV6-1
CDR3 DNA: TGTGCCAGCAGTGGAGGACTAGCGGGGTTCACAGATACGCAGTATTTT
CDR3 protein: CASSGGLAGFTDTQYF

clone size: .
J gene: TRBJ2-7
D gene: TRBD1
V gene: TRBV9
CDR3 DNA: TGTGCCAGCAGCTCCGGACAGGGCTACGAGCAGTACTTC
CDR3 protein: CASSSGQGYEQYF

clone size: .
J gene: TRBJ2-1
D gene: TRBD2
V gene: TRBV19
CDR3 DNA: TGTGCCAGTAGTATAATCGGGGGGGCTAATGAGCAGTTCTTC
CDR3 protein: CASSIIGGANEQFF

clone size: .
J gene: TRBJ2-7
D gene: TRBD2
V gene: TRBV27
CDR3 DNA: TGTGCCAGCAGTTCAAAGCGGGGTGGAACCTCCTACGAGCAGTACTTC
CDR3 protein: CASSSKRGGTSYEQYF

clone size: .
J gene: TRBJ1-3
D gene: .
V gene: TRBV27
CDR3 DNA: TGTGCCAGCAGGCCGGCAGGGGTTGAAAACACCATATATTTT
CDR3 protein: CASRPAGVENTIYF

clone size: .
J gene: TRBJ2-1
D gene: .
V gene: TRBV5-1
CDR3 DNA: TGCGCCAGCAGCAAAGACTCTCGGAGGTCTTACAATGAGCAGTTCTTC
CDR3 protein: CASSKDSRRSYNEQFF

clone size: .
J gene: TRBJ2-5
D gene: .
V gene: TRBV19
CDR3 DNA: TGTGCCAGTGGACCCGGGACCCATGGGGGGGAGACCCAGTACTTC
CDR3 protein: CASGPGTHGGETQYF

clone size: .
J gene: TRBJ1-2
D gene: .
V gene: TRBV2
CDR3 DNA: TGTGCCAGCAGTAGGGGTGGCGGCTACACCTTC
CDR3 protein: CASSRGGGYTF

clone size: .
J gene: TRBJ1-5
D gene: .
V gene: TRBV2
CDR3 DNA: TGTGCCAGCACCCCGGGATACAATCAGCCCCAGCATTTT
CDR3 protein: CASTPGYNQPQHF

clone size: few
J gene: TRBJ2-1
D gene: .
V gene: TRBV11-1
CDR3 DNA: TGTGCCAGCAGCTTAGGGAATCTAGGGGCCCTTTCCTACAATGAGCAGTTCTTC
CDR3 protein: CASSLGNLGALSYNEQFF

clone size: .
J gene: TRBJ2-2
D gene: .
V gene: TRBV5-1
CDR3 DNA: TGCGCCAGCAGCTTGGTAGTGCACTCGAACACCGGGGAGCTGTTTTTT
CDR3 protein: CASSLVVHSNTGELFF

clone size: few
J gene: TRBJ1-1
D gene: TRBD1
V gene: TRBV28
CDR3 DNA: TGTGCCAGCAAAACAGGGGGAAGCACTGAAGCTTTCTTT
CDR3 protein: CASKTGGSTEAFF

clone size: .
J gene: TRBJ1-1
D gene: .
V gene: TRBV5-1
CDR3 DNA: TGCGCCAGCAGCTTGGAAGGGAGTGACACTGAAGCTTTCTTT
CDR3 protein: CASSLEGSDTEAFF

clone size: .
J gene: TRBJ2-1
D gene: TRBD2
V gene: TRBV6-1
CDR3 DNA: TGTGCCAGCAGGCTTCTAGCGGGGGTAATAAATGAGCAGTTCTTC
CDR3 protein: CASRLLAGVINEQFF

clone size: .
J gene: TRBJ1-3
D gene: .
V gene: TRBV7-7
CDR3 DNA: TGTGCCACCCCCCGACAGGTACTATACTCTGGAAACACCATATATTTT
CDR3 protein: CATPRQVLYSGNTIYF

clone size: .
J gene: TRBJ2-7
D gene: .
V gene: TRBV2
CDR3 DNA: TGTGCCAGCGGAGATTACGAGCAGTACTTC
CDR3 protein: CASGDYEQYF